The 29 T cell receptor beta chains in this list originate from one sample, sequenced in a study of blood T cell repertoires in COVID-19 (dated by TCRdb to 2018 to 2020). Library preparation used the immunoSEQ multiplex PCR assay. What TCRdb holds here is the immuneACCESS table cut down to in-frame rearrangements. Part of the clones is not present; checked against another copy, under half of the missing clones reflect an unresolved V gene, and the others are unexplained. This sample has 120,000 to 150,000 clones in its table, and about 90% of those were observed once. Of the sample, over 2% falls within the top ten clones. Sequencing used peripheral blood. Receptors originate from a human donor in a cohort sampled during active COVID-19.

The CDR3 DNA sequence: TGTGCCAGCACCCCCCGTGGGCGGGAGGGCCCGGAGACCCAGTACTTC. As protein: CASTPRGREGPETQYF. The chain combines TRBV7-9 with TRBJ2-5, with 9 bases that match TRBD2. The CDR3 runs to 16 residues. V dropped 7 bases and J dropped 5; count of bases not matched to a gene: 14. Germline V gene lookup returns CDR1 SEHNR and CDR2 FQNEAQ (reference sequence).

CDR3 loop: CASSHPDRPNTEAFF. The CDR3 region has the DNA TGCGCCAGCAGCCACCCGGACAGGCCGAACACTGAAGCTTTCTTT. The chain has TRBV4-1 and TRBJ1-1; 7 positions match TRBD1. Germline CDR1 and CDR2: MGHRA and YSYEKL. This CDR3 is 15 amino acids long. The ends lost 3 bases at V and 1 base at J; junction bases unmatched: 5.

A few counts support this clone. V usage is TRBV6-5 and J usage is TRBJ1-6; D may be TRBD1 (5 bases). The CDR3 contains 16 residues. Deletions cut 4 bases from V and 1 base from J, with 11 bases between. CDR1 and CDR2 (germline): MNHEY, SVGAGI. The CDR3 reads CASSSGRASYNSPLHF. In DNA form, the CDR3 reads TGTGCCAGCAGTTCCGGCAGGGCATCCTATAATTCACCCCTCCACTTT.

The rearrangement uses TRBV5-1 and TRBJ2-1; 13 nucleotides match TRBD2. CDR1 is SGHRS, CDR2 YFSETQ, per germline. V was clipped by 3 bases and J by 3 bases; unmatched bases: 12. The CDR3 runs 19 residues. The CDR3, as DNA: TGCGCCAGCAGCTCAGATTGGACTAGCGGGAGATTAGGCTACAATGAGCAGTTCTTC. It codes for CASSSDWTSGRLGYNEQFF. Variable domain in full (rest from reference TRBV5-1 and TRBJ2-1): KAGVTQTPRYLIKTRGQQVTLSCSPISGHRSVSWYQQTPGQGLQFLFEYFSETQRNKGNFPGRFSGRQFSNSRSEMNVSTLELGDSALYLCASSSDWTSGRLGYNEQFFGPGTRLTVL.

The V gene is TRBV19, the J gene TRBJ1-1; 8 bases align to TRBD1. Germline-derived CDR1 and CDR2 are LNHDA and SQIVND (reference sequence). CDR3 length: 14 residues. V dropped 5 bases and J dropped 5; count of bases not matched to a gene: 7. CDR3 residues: CASSPGGRGTEAFF. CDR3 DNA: TGTGCCAGTAGTCCAGGGGGCCGGGGAACTGAAGCTTTCTTT.

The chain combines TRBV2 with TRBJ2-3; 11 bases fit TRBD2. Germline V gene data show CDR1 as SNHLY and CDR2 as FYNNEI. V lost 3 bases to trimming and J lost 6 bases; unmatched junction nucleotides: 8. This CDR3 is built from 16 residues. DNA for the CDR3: TGTGCCAGCAGTGAGGGACTAGCGGCACCTGCTGATACGCAGTATTTT. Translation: CASSEGLAAPADTQYF.

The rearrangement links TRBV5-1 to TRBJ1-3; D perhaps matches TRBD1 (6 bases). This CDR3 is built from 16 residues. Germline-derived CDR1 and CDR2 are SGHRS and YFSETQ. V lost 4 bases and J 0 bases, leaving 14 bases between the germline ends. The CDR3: CASSPGRGGSGNTIYF. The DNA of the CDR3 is TGCGCCAGCAGCCCCGGAAGGGGGGGCTCTGGAAACACCATATATTTT. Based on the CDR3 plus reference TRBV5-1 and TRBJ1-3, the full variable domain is KAGVTQTPRYLIKTRGQQVTLSCSPISGHRSVSWYQQTPGQGLQFLFEYFSETQRNKGNFPGRFSGRQFSNSRSEMNVSTLELGDSALYLCASSPGRGGSGNTIYFGEGSWLTVV.

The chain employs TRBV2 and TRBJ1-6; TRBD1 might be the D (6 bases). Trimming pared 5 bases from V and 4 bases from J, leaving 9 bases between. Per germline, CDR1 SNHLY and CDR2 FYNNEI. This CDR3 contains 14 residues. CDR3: CASSQGQYNSPLHF. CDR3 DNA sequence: TGTGCCAGCAGTCAAGGACAGTATAATTCACCCCTCCACTTT.

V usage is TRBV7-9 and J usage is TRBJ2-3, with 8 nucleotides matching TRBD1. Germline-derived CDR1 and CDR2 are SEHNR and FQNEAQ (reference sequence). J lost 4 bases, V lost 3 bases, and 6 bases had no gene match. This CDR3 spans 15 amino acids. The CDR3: CASSFGQGEADTQYF. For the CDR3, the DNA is TGTGCCAGCAGCTTCGGACAGGGAGAGGCAGATACGCAGTATTTT.

CDR3 in DNA: TGCAGCGTTCGGACAGGGGGGGCCTACGAGCAGTACTTC. This translates into CSVRTGGAYEQYF. J is TRBJ2-7 and V is TRBV29-1; TRBD1 agrees at 10 bases. Trimming took 5 bases from V and 2 from J; bases not matched to a gene: 3. Germline CDR1 is SQVTM and CDR2 is ANQGSEA. This CDR3 is 13 amino acids long.

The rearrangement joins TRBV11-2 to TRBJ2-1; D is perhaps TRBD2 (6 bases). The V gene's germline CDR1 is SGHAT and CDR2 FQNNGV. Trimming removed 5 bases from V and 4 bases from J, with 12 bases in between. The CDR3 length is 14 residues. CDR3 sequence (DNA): TGTGCCAGCAGCCATGTCCGGGGGTACAATGAGCAGTTCTTC. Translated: CASSHVRGYNEQFF.

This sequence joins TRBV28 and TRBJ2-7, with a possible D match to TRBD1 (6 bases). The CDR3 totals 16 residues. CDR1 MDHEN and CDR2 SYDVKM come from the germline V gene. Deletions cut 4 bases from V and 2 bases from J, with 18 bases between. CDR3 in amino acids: CASSSQRTVHTYEQYF. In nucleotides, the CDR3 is TGTGCCAGCAGTTCACAAAGGACAGTTCATACCTACGAGCAGTACTTC.

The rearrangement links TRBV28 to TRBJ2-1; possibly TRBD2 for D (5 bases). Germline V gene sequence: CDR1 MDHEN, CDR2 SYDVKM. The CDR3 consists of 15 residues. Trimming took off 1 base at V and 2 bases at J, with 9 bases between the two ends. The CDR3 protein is CASSLLSGTYNEQFF. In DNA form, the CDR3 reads TGTGCCAGCAGTTTATTGTCGGGGACCTACAATGAGCAGTTCTTC. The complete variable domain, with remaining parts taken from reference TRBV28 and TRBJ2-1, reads DVKVTQSSRYLVKRTGEKVFLECVQDMDHENMFWYRQDPGLGLRLIYFSYDVKMKEKGDIPEGYSVSREKKERFSLILESASTNQTSMYLCASSLLSGTYNEQFFGPGTRLTVL.

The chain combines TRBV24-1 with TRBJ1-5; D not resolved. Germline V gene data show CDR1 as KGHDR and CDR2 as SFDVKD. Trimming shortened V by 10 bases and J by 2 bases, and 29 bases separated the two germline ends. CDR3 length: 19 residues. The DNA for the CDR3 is TGTGCCACAAGAGTGGGCGACACGCCTCGGACTATATGCAATCAGCCCCAGCATTTT. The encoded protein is CATRVGDTPRTICNQPQHF.

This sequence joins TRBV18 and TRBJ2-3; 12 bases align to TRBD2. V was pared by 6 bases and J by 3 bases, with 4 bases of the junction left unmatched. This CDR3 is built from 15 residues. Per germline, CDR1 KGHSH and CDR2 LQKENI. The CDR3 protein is CASSRTSGITDTQYF. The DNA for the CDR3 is TGTGCCAGCTCCCGGACTAGCGGGATAACAGATACGCAGTATTTT.

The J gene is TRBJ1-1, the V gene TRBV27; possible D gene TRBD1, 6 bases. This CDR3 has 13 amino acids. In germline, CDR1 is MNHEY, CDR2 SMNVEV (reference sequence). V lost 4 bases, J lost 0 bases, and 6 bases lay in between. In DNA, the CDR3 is TGTGCCAGCAGTTACAGGGTGAACACTGAAGCTTTCTTT. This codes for CASSYRVNTEAFF.

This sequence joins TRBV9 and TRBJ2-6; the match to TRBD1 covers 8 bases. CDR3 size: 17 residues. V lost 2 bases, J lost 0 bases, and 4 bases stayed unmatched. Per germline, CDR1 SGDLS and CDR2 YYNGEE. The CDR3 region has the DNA TGTGCCAGCAGCGTGTGGGACAGGCCCTCTGGGGCCAACGTCCTGACTTTC. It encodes CASSVWDRPSGANVLTF.

This chain's CDR3 is CSVESLGGVYGYTF. The CDR3 coding sequence is TGCAGCGTTGAGTCTTTGGGGGGGGTCTATGGCTACACCTTC. The chain joins TRBV29-1 to TRBJ1-2; possible D gene TRBD1, 5 bases. The V and J ends lost 3 bases and 4 bases respectively, with 15 bases between them. Germline assignment: CDR1 SQVTM and CDR2 ANQGSEA. This CDR3 is 14 amino acids long.

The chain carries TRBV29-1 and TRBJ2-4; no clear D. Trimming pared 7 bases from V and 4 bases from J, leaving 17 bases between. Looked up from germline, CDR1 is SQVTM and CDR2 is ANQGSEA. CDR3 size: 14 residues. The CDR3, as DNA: TGCAGCGCCCGATTGTCCGGTCTGAAAAACATTCAGTACTTC. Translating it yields CSARLSGLKNIQYF.

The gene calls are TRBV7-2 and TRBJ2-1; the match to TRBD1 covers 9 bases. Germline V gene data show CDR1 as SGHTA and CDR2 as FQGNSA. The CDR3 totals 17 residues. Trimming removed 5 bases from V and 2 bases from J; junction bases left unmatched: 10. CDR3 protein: CASSAPGQGTPYNEQFF. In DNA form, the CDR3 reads TGTGCCAGCAGCGCCCCGGGACAGGGAACCCCCTACAATGAGCAGTTCTTC.

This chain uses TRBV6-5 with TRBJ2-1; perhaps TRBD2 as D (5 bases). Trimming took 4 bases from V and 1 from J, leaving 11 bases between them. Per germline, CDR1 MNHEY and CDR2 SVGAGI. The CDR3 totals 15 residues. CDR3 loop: CASSFEGGSYNEQFF. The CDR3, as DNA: TGTGCCAGCAGTTTCGAGGGTGGTTCCTACAATGAGCAGTTCTTC.

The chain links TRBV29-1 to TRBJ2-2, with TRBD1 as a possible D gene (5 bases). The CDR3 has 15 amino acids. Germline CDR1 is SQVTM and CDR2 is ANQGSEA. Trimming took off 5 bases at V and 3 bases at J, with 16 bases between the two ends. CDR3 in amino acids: CSVSWSDSYTGELFF. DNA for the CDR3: TGCAGCGTTAGTTGGAGTGACAGCTACACCGGGGAGCTGTTTTTT.

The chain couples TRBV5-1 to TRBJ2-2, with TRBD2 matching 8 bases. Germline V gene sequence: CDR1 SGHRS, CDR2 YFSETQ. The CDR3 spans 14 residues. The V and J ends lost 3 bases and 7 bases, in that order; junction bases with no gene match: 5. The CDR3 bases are TGCGCCAGCAGCTCAGGACTAGCCGGCGGGGAGCTGTTTTTT. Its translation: CASSSGLAGGELFF.

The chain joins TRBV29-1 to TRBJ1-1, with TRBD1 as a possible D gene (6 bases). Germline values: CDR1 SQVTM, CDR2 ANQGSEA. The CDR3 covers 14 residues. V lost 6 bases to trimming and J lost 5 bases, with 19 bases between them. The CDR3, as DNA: TGCAGCGTAATGGACAGTGGGGGGGAGACTGAAGCTTTCTTT. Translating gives CSVMDSGGETEAFF.

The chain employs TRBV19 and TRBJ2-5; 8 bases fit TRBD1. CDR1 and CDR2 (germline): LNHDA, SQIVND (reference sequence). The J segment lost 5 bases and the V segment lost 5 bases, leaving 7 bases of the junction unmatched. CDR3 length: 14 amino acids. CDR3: CASSVGQGRETQYF. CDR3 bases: TGTGCCAGTAGTGTCGGACAGGGAAGGGAGACCCAGTACTTC.

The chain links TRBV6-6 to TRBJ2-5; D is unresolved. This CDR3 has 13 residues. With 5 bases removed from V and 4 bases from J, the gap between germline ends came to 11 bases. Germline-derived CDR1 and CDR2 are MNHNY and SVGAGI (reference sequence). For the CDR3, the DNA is TGTGCCAGCAGTCAATATCGGTTAGAGACCCAGTACTTC. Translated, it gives CASSQYRLETQYF.

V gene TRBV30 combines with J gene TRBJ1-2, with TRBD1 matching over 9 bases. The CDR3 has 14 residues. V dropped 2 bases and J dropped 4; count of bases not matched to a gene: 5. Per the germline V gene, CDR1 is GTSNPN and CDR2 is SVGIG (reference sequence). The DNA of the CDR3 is TGTGCCTGGAGTCCCGGGACAGGGCCCTATGGCTACACCTTC. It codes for CAWSPGTGPYGYTF.

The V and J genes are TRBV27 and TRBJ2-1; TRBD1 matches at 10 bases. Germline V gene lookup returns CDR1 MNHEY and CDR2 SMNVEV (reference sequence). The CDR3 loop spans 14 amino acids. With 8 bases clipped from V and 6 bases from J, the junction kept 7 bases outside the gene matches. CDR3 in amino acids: CASHTGQGTNEQFF. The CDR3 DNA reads TGTGCCAGCCACACGGGACAGGGGACCAATGAGCAGTTCTTC.

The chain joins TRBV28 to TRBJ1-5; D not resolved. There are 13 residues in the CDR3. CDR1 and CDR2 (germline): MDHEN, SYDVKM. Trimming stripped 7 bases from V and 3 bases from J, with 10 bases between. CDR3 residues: CASISGHNQPQHF. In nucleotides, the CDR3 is TGTGCCAGCATTTCGGGTCACAATCAGCCCCAGCATTTT.